One and the same sample provided the 12 T cell receptor beta chains below, sequenced in a study of blood T cells in healthy people across ages. Then a second PCR, running roughly 7 to 11 cycles, was carried out with a sample-barcoded 5' primer and a J-beta primer mix. TCRdb fed the 5' RACE reads into MiXCR, producing one record per CDR3 protein. The sample records about a million distinct CDR3 sequences, 35% to 40% being singletons. The sequencing input was blood. The receptor source for this set is a young man in good health.

The chain couples TRBV3-1 to TRBJ1-6; D unresolved. The CDR3 spans 15 residues. V lost 5 bases to trimming and J lost 2 bases, with 10 bases between them. Germline lookup yields CDR1 LGHDT and CDR2 YNNKEL (reference sequence). The CDR3 sequence is CASSSRNTYNSPLHF. The CDR3 DNA reads as TGTGCCAGCAGCTCCCGGAACACCTATAATTCACCCCTCCACTTT.

This clonotype has more than one count but fewer than ten. V is TRBV7-2 and J is TRBJ1-2; weak D call: TRBD1 (5 bases). Per germline, CDR1 SGHTA and CDR2 FQGNSA. V lost 5 bases, J lost 3 bases, and 13 bases lay in between. CDR3 length: 14 amino acids. In DNA form, the CDR3 reads TGTGCCAGCAGCCGAGGGGTGGTCGACTATGGCTACACCTTC. It yields the protein CASSRGVVDYGYTF.

The genes are TRBV7-9 and TRBJ1-1, with D possibly TRBD1 on 6 matching bases. In germline, CDR1 is SEHNR, CDR2 FQNEAQ (reference sequence). Trimming removed 5 bases at V and 8 bases at J, with 9 bases between. This CDR3 is built from 11 residues. CDR3: CASSPTGEAFF. For the CDR3, the DNA is TGTGCCAGCAGCCCTACAGGGGAAGCTTTCTTT.

This clonotype was detected many times. Written as DNA, the CDR3 is TGTGCCAGCAAGACAGGGTCCTACGAGCAGTACTTC. Residues: CASKTGSYEQYF. This chain links TRBV2 with TRBJ2-7; 7 nucleotides match TRBD1. Germline values: CDR1 SNHLY, CDR2 FYNNEI. J was trimmed by 1 base and V by 7 bases; bases with no gene match: 1. The CDR3 contains 12 residues.

V is TRBV4-3 and J is TRBJ1-1; D is unresolved. The CDR3 is made up of 17 amino acids. The germline V gene encodes CDR1 LGHNA and CDR2 YSLEER. Trimming left V 0 bases short and J 1 base short, with 15 bases between. The DNA for the CDR3 is TGCGCCAGCAGCCAAGACAGACGAAGGCTAGGGAACACTGAAGCTTTCTTT. This sequence encodes CASSQDRRRLGNTEAFF.

The J gene is TRBJ1-5, the V gene TRBV20-1; possibly TRBD1 for D (5 bases). Germline V lookup: CDR1 DFQATT, CDR2 SNEGSKA (reference sequence). The ends were cut back, 3 bases at V and 3 bases at J, with 15 bases in the middle. The CDR3 runs 15 residues. The CDR3 reads CSARGGAQNNQPQHF. DNA of the CDR3: TGCAGTGCTAGGGGTGGGGCACAAAACAATCAGCCCCAGCATTTT.

This clonotype was recorded a few times. The chain's CDR3 is CASNPLHSGGTEAFF. The CDR3 coding sequence is TGCGCCAGCAACCCCCTCCATTCGGGGGGCACTGAAGCTTTCTTT. The chain is built from TRBV4-1 and TRBJ1-1, with D possibly being TRBD1 (5 bases). V lost 7 bases and J 4 bases, leaving 19 bases between the germline ends. The V gene's germline CDR1 is MGHRA and CDR2 YSYEKL. The CDR3 spans 15 residues.

This chain links TRBV7-9 with TRBJ1-2; D not certain. The germline V and J ends were trimmed by 3 bases and 3 bases, with 11 bases remaining between them. Germline CDR1 SEHNR, CDR2 FQNEAQ (reference sequence). The CDR3 totals 14 residues. The CDR3 is CASSFGVDYYGYTF. CDR3 nucleotide sequence: TGTGCCAGCAGCTTCGGGGTCGATTACTATGGCTACACCTTC.

This clonotype appeared a few times. The chain couples TRBV10-3 to TRBJ2-3; 10 nucleotides align to TRBD2. The germline V gene encodes CDR1 ENHRY and CDR2 SYGVKD. The CDR3 spans 14 residues. V lost 4 bases, J lost 6 bases, and 4 bases stayed unmatched. The CDR3 sequence is CAISVASGGDTQYF. In DNA form, the CDR3 reads TGTGCCATCAGTGTTGCTAGCGGGGGCGATACGCAGTATTTT.

The CDR3 DNA follows: TGCGCCAGCAGCCCGGGGGAGGCATATGAAAAACTGTTTTTT. This translates into CASSPGEAYEKLFF. The chain has TRBV5-1 and TRBJ1-4; D possibly corresponds to TRBD1 (5 bases). The CDR3 is made up of 14 amino acids. CDR1 is SGHRS, CDR2 YFSETQ, per germline. The V end lost 4 bases, the J end lost 6 bases, and 13 bases lay between the germline ends.

The chain employs TRBV7-8 and TRBJ2-1; 9 nucleotides agree with TRBD2. The germline V gene has CDR1 SGHVS and CDR2 FQNEAQ. The CDR3 totals 17 residues. Trimming at V came to 5 bases and at J to 7 bases, leaving 15 bases not matched to a gene. CDR3 nucleotides: TGTGCCAGCAGCCCCCCCCTGGGCGGGGGGGCTCCAAATGAGCAGTTCTTC. Its translation: CASSPPLGGGAPNEQFF.

There are a few counts of this clonotype. This chain connects TRBV29-1 to TRBJ2-3; D is unclear. Germline-derived CDR1 and CDR2 are SQVTM and ANQGSEA. V gave up 1 base and J gave up 3 bases, with 2 bases separating them. The CDR3 loop spans 11 amino acids. The CDR3 sequence: CSVEVTDTQYF. CDR3 coding DNA: TGCAGCGTTGAAGTAACAGATACGCAGTATTTT.